The 9 T cell receptor beta chains below all came from one sample that was sequenced in a study of blood T cell repertoires in COVID-19. Produced via immunoSEQ multiplex PCR; TCRdb's table is partial and in-frame only. The sample gives more than 150,000 clones, less than 95% of which show up once; 0.76% is in the top ten. Sequences were obtained from peripheral blood. The receptor source for this set is a man aged 25 to 40 with COVID-19, enrolled during active disease.

The chain links TRBV6-5 to TRBJ2-1; no definite D call. V was trimmed by 0 bases and J by 5 bases, leaving 8 bases between them. The CDR3 loop spans 14 amino acids. Germline values: CDR1 MNHEY, CDR2 SVGAGI. The CDR3: CASSYSKLHNEQFF. CDR3 bases: TGTGCCAGCAGTTACTCGAAACTTCACAATGAGCAGTTCTTC.

The V gene is TRBV7-9, the J gene TRBJ1-1; D remains ambiguous. The CDR3 extends over 15 amino acids. Germline lookup yields CDR1 SEHNR and CDR2 FQNEAQ (reference sequence). Trimming removed 0 bases at V and 4 bases at J, with 12 bases between. CDR3 loop: CASSLAAGSGTEAFF. As DNA, the CDR3 is TGTGCCAGCAGCTTAGCTGCGGGGTCGGGCACTGAAGCTTTCTTT.

This clone is a singleton in its sample. The chain's CDR3 is CASSLRVGTAHSPLHF. The CDR3, as DNA: TGTGCCAGCAGCTTAAGGGTGGGGACAGCACATTCACCCCTCCACTTT. The chain is built from TRBV11-2 and TRBJ1-6, with TRBD1 matching 7 bases. V trimming: 2 bases; J trimming: 8 bases; junction bases outside the gene matches: 9. The CDR3 is 16 residues long. Germline V CDR1 and CDR2: SGHAT, FQNNGV.

This sequence joins TRBV7-3 and TRBJ1-1; D is possibly TRBD1 (6 bases). From germline, CDR1 is SGHTA and CDR2 FQGTGA. V was clipped by 1 base and J by 1 base, with 10 bases between them. The CDR3 is 15 residues long. The CDR3: CASSLRGLGNTEAFF. CDR3 nucleotides: TGTGCCAGCAGCTTAAGGGGGCTGGGGAACACTGAAGCTTTCTTT.

CDR3 residues: CASSPPEADYNEQFF. The CDR3 region has the DNA TGTGCCAGCTCACCACCTGAGGCGGATTACAATGAGCAGTTCTTC. V usage is TRBV18 and J usage is TRBJ2-1; unclear D gene. Per germline, CDR1 KGHSH and CDR2 LQKENI. The CDR3 is made up of 15 amino acids. V was trimmed by 0 bases and J by 4 bases, leaving 10 bases between them.

J is TRBJ2-2 and V is TRBV5-5, with a tentative D call TRBD1 (6 bases). V was shortened by 5 bases and J by 6 bases, with 11 bases between the two germline ends. Germline CDR1 SGHKS, CDR2 YYEKEE (reference sequence). The CDR3 runs to 13 residues. The DNA for the CDR3 is TGTGCCAGCAGTCTACAGGGCCCCGGGGAGCTGTTTTTT. It codes for CASSLQGPGELFF.

The gene calls are TRBV27 and TRBJ1-1, with D perhaps TRBD1 (5 bases). V was clipped by 6 bases and J by 6 bases, with 23 bases between them. This CDR3 has 16 residues. CDR1 and CDR2 from the germline V gene are MNHEY and SMNVEV (reference sequence). CDR3 DNA: TGTGCCAGCAGCCTAACCGGGACTCCAGGAGGGGCTGAAGCTTTCTTT. As protein: CASSLTGTPGGAEAFF.

This clone appeared a single time. This chain uses TRBV13 with TRBJ1-1, with D hard to call. With 1 base removed from V and 7 bases from J, the gap between germline ends came to 13 bases. The CDR3 extends over 14 amino acids. Germline V CDR1 and CDR2: PRHDT, FYEKMQ (reference sequence). DNA of the CDR3: TGTGCCAGCAGCTTAGCAGAAGACAAAATTGAAGCTTTCTTT. Translating gives CASSLAEDKIEAFF. Based on the CDR3 plus reference TRBV13 and TRBJ1-1, the full variable domain is AAGVIQSPRHLIKEKRETATLKCYPIPRHDTVYWYQQGPGQDPQFLISFYEKMQSDKGSIPDRFSAQQFSDYHSELNMSSLELGDSALYFCASSLAEDKIEAFFGQGTRLTVV.

The gene calls are TRBV18 and TRBJ1-1, with TRBD1 identical over 7 bases. Losses at the gene ends were 3 bases for V and 3 bases for J; bases not matched to a gene: 4. Germline V gene lookup returns CDR1 KGHSH and CDR2 LQKENI. The CDR3 contains 14 residues. Here the CDR3 reads CASSPAGTDTEAFF. The DNA for the CDR3 is TGTGCCAGCTCACCTGCCGGGACAGACACTGAAGCTTTCTTT.